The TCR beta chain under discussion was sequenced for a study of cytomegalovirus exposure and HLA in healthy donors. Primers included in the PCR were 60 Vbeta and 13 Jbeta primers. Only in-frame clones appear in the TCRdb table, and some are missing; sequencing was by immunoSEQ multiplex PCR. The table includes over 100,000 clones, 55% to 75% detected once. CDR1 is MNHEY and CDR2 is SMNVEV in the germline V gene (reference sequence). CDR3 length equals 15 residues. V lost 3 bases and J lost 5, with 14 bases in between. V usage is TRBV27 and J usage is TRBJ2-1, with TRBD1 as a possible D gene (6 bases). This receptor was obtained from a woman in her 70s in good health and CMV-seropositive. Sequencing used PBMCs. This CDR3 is CASSFRTARDNEQFF. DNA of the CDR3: TGTGCCAGCAGTTTCCGGACAGCGCGAGACAATGAGCAGTTCTTC.